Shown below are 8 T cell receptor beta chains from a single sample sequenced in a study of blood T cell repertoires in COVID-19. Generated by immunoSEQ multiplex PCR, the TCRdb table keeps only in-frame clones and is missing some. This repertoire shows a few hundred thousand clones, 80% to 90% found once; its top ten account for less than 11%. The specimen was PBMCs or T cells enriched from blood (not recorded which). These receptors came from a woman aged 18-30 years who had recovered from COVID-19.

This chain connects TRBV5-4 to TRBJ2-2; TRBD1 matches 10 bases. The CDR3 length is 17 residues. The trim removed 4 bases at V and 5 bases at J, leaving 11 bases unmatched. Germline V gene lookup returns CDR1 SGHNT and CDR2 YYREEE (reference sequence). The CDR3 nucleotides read TGTGCCAGCAGCACCCACCCGGGACAGGGGTTGACCGGGGAGCTGTTTTTT. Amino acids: CASSTHPGQGLTGELFF.

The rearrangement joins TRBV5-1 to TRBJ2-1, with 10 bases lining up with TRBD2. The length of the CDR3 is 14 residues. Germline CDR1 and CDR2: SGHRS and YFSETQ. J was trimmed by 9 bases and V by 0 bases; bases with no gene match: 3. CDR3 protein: CASSLASGSTEQFF. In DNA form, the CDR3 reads TGCGCCAGCAGCTTGGCTAGCGGGAGCACTGAGCAGTTCTTC.

The DNA of the CDR3 is TGTGCCAGCAGCCCTCTAGCGTCCGAGCAGTACTTC. Encoded protein: CASSPLASEQYF. The chain joins TRBV2 to TRBJ2-7; tentative D call: TRBD2 (6 bases). With 6 bases removed from V and 6 bases from J, the gap between germline ends came to 12 bases. The CDR3 spans 12 residues. CDR1 is SNHLY, CDR2 FYNNEI, per germline.

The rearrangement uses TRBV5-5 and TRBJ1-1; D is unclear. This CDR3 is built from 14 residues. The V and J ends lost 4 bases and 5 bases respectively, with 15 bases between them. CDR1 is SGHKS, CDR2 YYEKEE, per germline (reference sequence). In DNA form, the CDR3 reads TGTGCCAGCAGCCGCGGGGTAGGGTGGACTGAAGCTTTCTTT. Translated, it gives CASSRGVGWTEAFF.

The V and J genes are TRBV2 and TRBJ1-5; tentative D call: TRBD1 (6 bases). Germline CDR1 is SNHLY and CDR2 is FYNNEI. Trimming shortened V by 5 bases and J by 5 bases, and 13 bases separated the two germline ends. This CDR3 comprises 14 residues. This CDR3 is CASSLHAGDQPQHF. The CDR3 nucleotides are TGTGCCAGCAGTCTCCACGCAGGGGATCAGCCCCAGCATTTT.

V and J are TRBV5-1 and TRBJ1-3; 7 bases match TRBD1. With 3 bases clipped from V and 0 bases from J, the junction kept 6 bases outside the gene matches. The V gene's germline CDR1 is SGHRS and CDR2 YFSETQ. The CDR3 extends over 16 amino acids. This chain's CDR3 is CASSSDRPYSGNTIYF. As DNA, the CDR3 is TGCGCCAGCAGCTCGGACAGGCCCTACTCTGGAAACACCATATATTTT.

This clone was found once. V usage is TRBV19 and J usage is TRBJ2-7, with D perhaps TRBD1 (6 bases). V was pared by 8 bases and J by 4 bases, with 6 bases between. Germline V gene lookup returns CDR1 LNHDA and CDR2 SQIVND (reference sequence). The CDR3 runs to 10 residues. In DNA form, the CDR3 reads TGTGCCAGTGGGACATACGAGCAGTACTTC. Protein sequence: CASGTYEQYF.

The CDR3 sequence: CAWRASWTSGKETQYF. CDR3 nucleotide sequence: TGTGCCTGGAGGGCGTCTTGGACTAGCGGGAAAGAGACCCAGTACTTC. The rearrangement uses TRBV30 and TRBJ2-5, with 12 bases that match TRBD2. Germline trimming cut 3 bases from V and 3 bases from J; bases unmatched to any gene: 8. The CDR3 totals 16 residues. Germline lookup yields CDR1 GTSNPN and CDR2 SVGIG (reference sequence).